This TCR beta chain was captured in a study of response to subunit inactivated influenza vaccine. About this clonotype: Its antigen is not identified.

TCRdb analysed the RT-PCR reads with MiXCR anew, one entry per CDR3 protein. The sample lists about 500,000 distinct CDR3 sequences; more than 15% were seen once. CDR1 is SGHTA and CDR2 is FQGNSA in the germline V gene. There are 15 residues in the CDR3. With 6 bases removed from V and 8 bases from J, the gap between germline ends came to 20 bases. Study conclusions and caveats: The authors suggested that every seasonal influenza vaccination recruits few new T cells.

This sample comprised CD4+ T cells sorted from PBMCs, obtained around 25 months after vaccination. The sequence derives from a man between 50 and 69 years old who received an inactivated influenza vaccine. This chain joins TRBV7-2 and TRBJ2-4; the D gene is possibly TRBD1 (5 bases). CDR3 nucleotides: TGTGCCAGCAGTTTAAAGGCTGGGTCCAGGGACATTCAGTACTTC. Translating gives CASSLKAGSRDIQYF.